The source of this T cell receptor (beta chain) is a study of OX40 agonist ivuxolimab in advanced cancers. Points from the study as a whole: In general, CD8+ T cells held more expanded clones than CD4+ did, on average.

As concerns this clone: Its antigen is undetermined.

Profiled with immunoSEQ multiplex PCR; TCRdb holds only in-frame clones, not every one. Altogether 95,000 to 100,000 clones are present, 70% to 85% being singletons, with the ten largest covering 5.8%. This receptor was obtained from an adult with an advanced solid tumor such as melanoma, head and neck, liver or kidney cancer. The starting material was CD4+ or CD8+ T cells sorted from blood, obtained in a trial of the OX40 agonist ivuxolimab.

CDR3 amino acids: CASSRQPINSNQPQHF. The CDR3 DNA reads TGCGCCAGCAGCCGACAGCCGATTAATAGCAATCAGCCCCAGCATTTT. J is TRBJ1-5 and V is TRBV10-2; D may be TRBD1 (5 bases). Germline CDR1 reads WSHSY; CDR2 reads SAAADI. The V gene lost 6 bases and the J gene lost 0 bases, with 15 bases spanning the gap. The CDR3 has 16 residues.